This TCR beta chain appears in the sequencing data of a study of T cell responses to AZD1222 COVID-19 vaccine (dated by TCRdb to the early 2020s). Turning to the overall study: AZD1222 recipients given second doses at about 4 weeks or at about 12 weeks were pooled, since spike-specific TCR depth and breadth were not found to differ between the two schedules. A total of around 240 trial participants underwent TCR sequencing, of whom about 210 received two doses of AZD1222 and about 26 received two doses of the MenACWY control vaccine. Trial participants were enrolled into age subgroups of 18-55, 56-69 and 70-plus years, which contained about 150, 27 and 61 TCR-sequenced participants, respectively.

The CDR3 regions of human TCRbeta chains were analyzed by immunosequencing. The study's processing was this. TCRs in the repertoires were matched against a reference library of SARS-CoV-2-specific TCRs that had been generated with the MIRA antigen-specificity platform. Breadth was defined as the fraction of unique TCRs that were SARS-CoV-2-associated. Depth was defined as the fraction of total T cells that were SARS-CoV-2-associated. Using the MIRA data, each spike-specific TCR was assigned both to the spike region to which the TCR was reactive and to a CD4 or CD8 class. Log10-transformed breadth and depth values were compared by one-way ANOVA with Sidak's multiple comparisons tests. Held by TCRdb, this immuneACCESS table contains in-frame sequences only and omits some clones. Under half of the omission traces to an unresolved V gene where checked; the cause of the rest is unknown. From that table come the V and J calls and clone size; the DNA was used to work out D and trimming. In this sample the table shows 120,000 to 150,000 clones, 91% of which occur a single time. The ten largest account for roughly 5% of the sample.

The CDR3 holds 11 amino acids from the cysteine to the phenylalanine. The read is trimmed to its CDR3 DNA, 33 bases read in frame from base 1. The V end loses 5 bases and the J end loses 8 bases, and a stretch of 6 bases separates them. This specimen's time point label, interpreted: baseline before first vaccination. The vaccinee samples were drawn from two UK trials, COV001 and COV002, one of which was a single-blind randomized controlled phase 2/3 trial testing AZD1222 (ChAdOx1 nCoV-19) in healthy adults. For TCRbeta chain sequencing, PBMC samples were collected from trial participants at day 0 and at day 28 after the second dose. Comments on this clone: No cognate antigen has been identified for it. Base qualities are not provided; no much larger clone lies one nucleotide away.

General study outcomes and caveats: No day 14 peak-response samples were available, so repertoires were characterized only after the peak T cell response. After two AZD1222 doses, spike-specific TCR breadth and depth were significantly higher than at day 0 and than in MenACWY recipients. Nearly half of unique spike-specific TCRs reportedly recognized epitopes outside regions mutated in the B.1.351 and B.1.1.7 variants. Participants were mostly white British, with more females than males. The authors suggested clonal diversity may have been underestimated. Conclusions about previously exposed vaccinees were limited because only 5 or 6 AZD1222 recipients were SARS-CoV-2 seropositive at baseline. In the small 56-69-year group, the increase in depth fell short of significance, most likely because of low power. The vaccine-associated CD4 TCRs covered the entire spike protein, and the dominant responses fell in regions 160-218 and 743-854.

The chain is assembled from TRBV12-3 or TRBV12-4 and TRBJ1-4, with no reliable assignment of the D segment. The sequencing used peripheral blood, collected on day 0 of AZD1222 vaccination. The origin of this receptor is an adult in good health. The sequence in DNA is TGTGCCAGCAGTCAGCGGGAAAAACTGTTTTTT. Translated, it reads CASSQREKLFF.